The present TCR beta chain was sequenced within a study of cytomegalovirus exposure and HLA in healthy donors. Study-level findings and limits: In an earlier analysis, most TCR beta V segments were productive about 87% or about 30% of the time. Among the most significant clusters, several appeared linked to common viral pathogens in a later analysis. A later analysis found TCR association rates differed by HLA locus, highest for DRB1 and lowest for HLA-C.

Germline-derived CDR1 and CDR2 are PRHDT and FYEKMQ (reference sequence). The CDR3 is 15 amino acids. It was with 60 Vbeta and 13 Jbeta primers that the PCR ran. The repertoire was sequenced with immunoSEQ multiplex PCR; TCRdb's copy has only in-frame clones and lacks some. The sample has some 270,000 clones, 85% to 95% seen once. Of note for this clone: Its target is unknown.

Sequencing used PBMCs. This TCR was recovered from a girl aged 2 to 9 in good health and CMV-seronegative. This sequence joins TRBV13 and TRBJ2-5; possible D gene TRBD1, 6 bases. The DNA end lines up better with TRBJ2-7; the J call may be wrong. The CDR3 nucleotides are TGTGCCAGCAGCGGGTCCGGACAGAGCTCCTACGAGCAGTACTTC. Amino acid sequence: CASSGSGQSSYEQYF.